This TCR beta chain was identified in a study of blood T cell repertoires in COVID-19. With V trimmed by 3 bases and J by 10 bases, 12 bases remained unmatched. The CDR3 consists of 16 residues. Germline assignment: CDR1 SGDLS and CDR2 YYNGEE. In the original workflow: Reference gene primer amplification gave nucleated cell count estimates. The repertoire was sequenced with immunoSEQ multiplex PCR; TCRdb's copy has only in-frame clones and lacks some. V and J calls and clone size come straight from that table; D and trimming were deduced from the DNA. Among some 140,000 clones listed, roughly 83% were seen once.

Sequencing was performed on peripheral blood. The V gene is TRBV9, the J gene TRBJ2-1; 11 bases line up with TRBD2. The TCR comes from a woman in her sixties or seventies with COVID-19, enrolled during active disease. The CDR3 loop is CASSAGPLAGVGEQFF. The CDR3 DNA sequence: TGTGCCAGCAGCGCGGGGCCACTAGCGGGAGTTGGGGAGCAGTTCTTC.